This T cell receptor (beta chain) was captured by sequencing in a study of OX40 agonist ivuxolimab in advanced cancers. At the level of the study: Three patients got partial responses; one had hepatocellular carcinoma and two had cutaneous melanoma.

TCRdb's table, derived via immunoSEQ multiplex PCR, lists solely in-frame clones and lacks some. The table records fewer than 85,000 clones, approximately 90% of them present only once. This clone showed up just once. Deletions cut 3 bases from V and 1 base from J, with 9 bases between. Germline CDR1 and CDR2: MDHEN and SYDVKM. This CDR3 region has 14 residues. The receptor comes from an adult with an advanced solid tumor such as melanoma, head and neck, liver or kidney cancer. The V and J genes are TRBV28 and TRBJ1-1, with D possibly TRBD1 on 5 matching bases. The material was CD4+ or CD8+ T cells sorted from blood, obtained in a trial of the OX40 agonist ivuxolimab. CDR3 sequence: CASSLGRKNTEAFF. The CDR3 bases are TGTGCCAGCAGTTTGGGACGGAAGAACACTGAAGCTTTCTTT.